The 11 T cell receptor beta chains below come from one sample, sequenced in a study of naive and memory T cell subsets. Findings and limits, study-wide: Possibly reflecting memory cells re-expressing CD45RA, a few larger clonotypes occurred in naive repertoires, especially CD8.

Two oligonucleotides, mixed equimolar, formed the beta constant-region primer covering TRBC1 and TRBC2. Ligated cDNA was amplified by four rounds of PCR with nested alpha and beta constant-region primers and SP2. Each CDR3 protein is one row after TCRdb ran MiXCR on the UMI-ligation and nested PCR reads. The sample records roughly 99,000 distinct CDR3 sequences, about 11% being singletons. Their cognate antigens are unknown. The sample taken for sequencing was naive CD4+ T cells from blood. Receptor source: a human donor in good health.

The gene calls are TRBV7-9 and TRBJ2-3; 8 nucleotides agree with TRBD2. The germline V gene encodes CDR1 SEHNR and CDR2 FQNEAQ (reference sequence). The CDR3 has 19 amino acids. The V gene end was trimmed by 0 bases and the J gene end by 0 bases; junction bases not matched to a gene: 11. CDR3 protein: CASSLALRAGGHSTDTQYF. CDR3 sequence (DNA): TGTGCCAGCAGCTTAGCCCTACGGGCGGGGGGCCATAGCACAGATACGCAGTATTTT. Drawing the rest from reference TRBV7-9 and TRBJ2-3, the complete variable domain is DTGVSQNPRHKITKRGQNVTFRCDPISEHNRLYWYRQTLGQGPEFLTYFQNEAQLEKSRLLSDRFSAERPKGSFSTLEIQRTEQGDSAMYLCASSLALRAGGHSTDTQYFGPGTRLTVL.

The chain recombines TRBV20-1 with TRBJ2-1; maybe TRBD2 (7 bases). The CDR3 is made up of 14 amino acids. V was trimmed by 6 bases and J by 6 bases, leaving 18 bases between them. Germline V gives CDR1 DFQATT, CDR2 SNEGSKA (reference sequence). The CDR3 here is CSAGAAGALNEQFF. The CDR3 DNA follows: TGCAGTGCGGGGGCTGCGGGAGCCCTCAATGAGCAGTTCTTC.

The chain joins TRBV3-1 to TRBJ2-7; 8 bases align to TRBD1. With V trimmed by 0 bases and J by 4 bases, 8 bases remained unmatched. Germline-derived CDR1 and CDR2 are LGHDT and YNNKEL (reference sequence). The CDR3 loop spans 16 amino acids. CDR3 nucleotides: TGTGCCAGCAGCCAAGATCGGGCAGGGGGCTGGTACGAGCAGTACTTC. It is translated as CASSQDRAGGWYEQYF.

Comment on this clonotype: The junction departs from the called germline gene at one end, perhaps through a read error. The J gene is TRBJ2-5, the V gene TRBV6-5; 10 bases map to TRBD1. The CDR3 consists of 17 residues. Per the germline V gene, CDR1 is MNHEY and CDR2 is SVGAGI. CDR3 coding DNA: TGTGCCAACAGTCGCTTTGCCCTGACAGGGGGCTCAGAGACCCAGTACTTC. Protein sequence: CANSRFALTGGSETQYF.

The gene calls are TRBV13 and TRBJ2-1; the match to TRBD2 covers 14 bases. Germline trimming cut 5 bases from V and 7 bases from J; bases unmatched to any gene: 4. Germline V gene sequence: CDR1 PRHDT, CDR2 FYEKMQ (reference sequence). The CDR3 length is 15 residues. The CDR3 region is CASSRGLAGANEQFF. The CDR3 region has the DNA TGTGCCAGCAGCCGGGGACTAGCGGGAGCAAATGAGCAGTTCTTC.

J is TRBJ1-4 and V is TRBV28; D is undetermined. Germline CDR1 MDHEN, CDR2 SYDVKM. Trimming stripped 6 bases from V and 4 bases from J, with 12 bases between. The CDR3 loop spans 14 amino acids. The CDR3 spells CASRTREYNEKLFF. CDR3 in DNA: TGTGCCAGCAGAACCCGGGAGTATAATGAAAAACTGTTTTTT. Full variable domain (rest looked up from reference TRBV28 and TRBJ1-4): DVKVTQSSRYLVKRTGEKVFLECVQDMDHENMFWYRQDPGLGLRLIYFSYDVKMKEKGDIPEGYSVSREKKERFSLILESASTNQTSMYLCASRTREYNEKLFFGSGTQLSVL.

CDR3 in amino acids: CASSLPSLNTEAFF. CDR3 coding DNA: TGTGCCAGCAGTTTACCCAGTTTGAACACTGAAGCTTTCTTT. This chain links TRBV28 with TRBJ1-1; D is uncertain. The CDR3 totals 14 residues. V dropped 2 bases and J dropped 0 bases, with 7 bases sitting between them. The V gene's germline CDR1 is MDHEN and CDR2 SYDVKM.

This chain links TRBV4-3 with TRBJ2-7; 12 nucleotides agree with TRBD2. The CDR3 runs 17 residues. The germline V gene has CDR1 LGHNA and CDR2 YSLEER. After removal of 4 bases from V and 3 bases from J, the junction contained 10 bases not matched to a gene. The CDR3 DNA sequence: TGCGCCAGCAGCCTCCACGGACTAGCGGGGTCGTACTACGAGCAGTACTTC. This gives the protein CASSLHGLAGSYYEQYF.

This clonotype has more than one count but fewer than ten. The chain couples TRBV29-1 to TRBJ1-1; 7 bases align to TRBD1. Germline lookup yields CDR1 SQVTM and CDR2 ANQGSEA. There are 14 residues in the CDR3. The V segment lost 6 bases and the J segment 5 bases; nucleotides outside the gene matches: 12. Here the CDR3 reads CSVRDYRGGTEAFF. CDR3 sequence (DNA): TGCAGCGTGAGGGATTACAGGGGAGGAACTGAAGCTTTCTTT.

This chain links TRBV14 with TRBJ2-1, with a tentative D call TRBD2 (5 bases). The germline CDR1 and CDR2 sequences are SGHDN and FVKESK. The CDR3 is 15 amino acids. Trimming took 3 bases from V and 6 from J, leaving 15 bases between them. CDR3: CASSQFSRLANEQFF. DNA for the CDR3: TGTGCCAGCAGCCAGTTTAGTAGGCTAGCCAATGAGCAGTTCTTC.

V is TRBV12-3 or TRBV12-4 and J is TRBJ2-7; 8 nucleotides line up with TRBD2. The CDR3 spans 16 residues. V dropped 2 bases and J dropped 4; count of bases not matched to a gene: 10. For the CDR3, the DNA is TGTGCCAGCAGTTTAAGGTCGGGAGGGATGTTTTACGAGCAGTACTTC. Its protein is CASSLRSGGMFYEQYF.